This is a list of T cell receptor beta chains from one sample in a study of T-cell reconstitution after alpha-beta-depleted transplantation in children. TCRdb fed the PCR reads into MiXCR, producing one record per CDR3 protein. This table holds 900,000 or so distinct CDR3 sequences, under 20% found once. Sequencing was performed on PBMCs, mostly from graft donor cells, taken 360 days after TCRalphabeta/CD19-depleted stem cell transplant. The origin of the receptors is a male patient younger than 18 who had a stem cell transplant for acute lymphoblastic leukemia, so the T cells may come from the graft donor. Both conserved end residues are part of each CDR3. A D gene is named only where the DNA matches it firmly. Not every row has a clone size; where given, it reads once, few, many or a size class.

TGTGCCAGCAGTTTAATAGGGGACAGTACCTACGAGCAGTACTTC,CASSLIGDSTYEQYF,TRBJ2-7,many,TRBV27,TRBD1
TGCGCCAGCAGCTTGAGCAGGGATTATTCCTACGAGCAGTACTTC,CASSLSRDYSYEQYF,TRBJ2-7,-,TRBV5-1,-
TGTGCCAGCAGTGCCGGGACACCCTACGAGCAGTACTTC,CASSAGTPYEQYF,TRBJ2-7,-,TRBV12-3/TRBV12-4,-
TGTGCCAGCAGTTTCTCGGGTTATGGCTACACCTTC,CASSFSGYGYTF,TRBJ1-2,-,TRBV12-3/TRBV12-4,-
TGTGCCAGCAGCTTAGGCCTAGCGGGAGTAATTCCAGATACGCAGTATTTT,CASSLGLAGVIPDTQYF,TRBJ2-3,few,TRBV7-9,TRBD2
TGTGCCAGCAGCCAAGTGGGGGGCCGCTACACCTTC,CASSQVGGRYTF,TRBJ1-2,-,TRBV4-2,-
TGCGCCAGCAGCTTGACGGAGAGGGAAGAGACCCAGTACTTC,CASSLTEREETQYF,TRBJ2-5,-,TRBV4-1,-
TGCAGTGCTAGGGCGCCCGCGGGCTACACCTTC,CSARAPAGYTF,TRBJ1-2,-,TRBV20-1,-
TGCAGTGCTAGGCCGCGAGGGGTGGGGGTTCATGGCTACACCTTC,CSARPRGVGVHGYTF,TRBJ1-2,-,TRBV20-1,-
TGTGCCAGCAGCTCCGGACAGAGCTCCTATAATTCACCCCTCCACTTT,CASSSGQSSYNSPLHF,TRBJ1-6,few,TRBV7-6,-
TGTGCCAGCAAAGGTCAGTACAGAGTGCTCGAGCAGTACTTC,CASKGQYRVLEQYF,TRBJ2-7,once,TRBV7-4,-
TGCGCCAGCAGCTTGGTGGACAGGGACCATTATTCCTACGAGCAGTACTTC,CASSLVDRDHYSYEQYF,TRBJ2-7,-,TRBV5-1,TRBD1
TGTGCCAGCAGTTTTGGGTTCTTGGAGACCCAGTACTTC,CASSFGFLETQYF,TRBJ2-5,-,TRBV12-3/TRBV12-4,-
TGTGCCAGCAGTTACCTTCTGGGCCCAGGACAGGGGGCTTTCTTT,CASSYLLGPGQGAFF,TRBJ1-1,-,TRBV6-5,TRBD1
TGTGCCAGCAGCTCACAGGAGAACACTGAAGCTTTCTTT,CASSSQENTEAFF,TRBJ1-1,-,TRBV7-3,-
TGTGCCAGCAGCCAAGCCCGTGCCTTTCAGTACTTC,CASSQARAFQYF,TRBJ2-4,-,TRBV3-1,-
TGTGCCAGCAGAGCCAACCATACAGTGAAGAATGAGCAGTTCTTC,CASRANHTVKNEQFF,TRBJ2-1,few,TRBV12-3/TRBV12-4,-
TGTGCCAGCAGCTTTTCTCTCACGCAGTATTTT,CASSFSLTQYF,TRBJ2-3,-,TRBV5-5,-
TGTGCCAGCAGTGAATGGGGCAGGGTTGGCTCACCCCTCCACTTT,CASSEWGRVGSPLHF,TRBJ1-6,few,TRBV25-1,-
TGCAGTGCTAGAGTCCCTAGCGGGATGAGTACAGATACGCAGTATTTT,CSARVPSGMSTDTQYF,TRBJ2-3,few,TRBV20-1,TRBD2
TGTGCCAGCAGTTTATCGCCGACCAGGGGGCGGTGGGAGACCCAGTACTTC,CASSLSPTRGRWETQYF,TRBJ2-5,few,TRBV28,TRBD1
TGCAGTGCAAGGTCTAGCGGGAGAGGGGAGACCCAGTACTTC,CSARSSGRGETQYF,TRBJ2-5,few,TRBV20-1,TRBD2
TGTGCCAGCAGCCAAGTTGGAGCAATGGGGACAATGATCTACGAGCAGTACTTC,CASSQVGAMGTMIYEQYF,TRBJ2-7,-,TRBV4-2,-
TGTGCCAGCAGCGTAATAAATGAGCAGTTCTTC,CASSVINEQFF,TRBJ2-1,many,TRBV9,-
TGTGCCAGCAGTTTCCGGTCTTCCGGGGGACCCAATGAGCAGTTCTTC,CASSFRSSGGPNEQFF,TRBJ2-1,few,TRBV12-3/TRBV12-4,-
TGTGCCAGCAGCTTCGGACAGGGCTTATCCTACGAGCAGTACTTC,CASSFGQGLSYEQYF,TRBJ2-7,many,TRBV7-6,TRBD1
TGCAGTGCTAGCCGGGCAGTCCGGAGCATCGCTTTCTTT,CSASRAVRSIAFF,TRBJ1-1,-,TRBV20-1,-
TGTGCCAGCAGCCGGTGGGGGGGAAATCAGCCCCAGCATTTT,CASSRWGGNQPQHF,TRBJ1-5,-,TRBV9,-
TGTGCCAGCACCCCGCGACTGAGACTAGCGGGAGAAAAATACGAGCAGTACTTC,CASTPRLRLAGEKYEQYF,TRBJ2-7,few,TRBV7-8,TRBD2
TGTGCCAGCTCAACCGGACACCTGTATGCCGGGGAGCTGTTTTTT,CASSTGHLYAGELFF,TRBJ2-2,-,TRBV18,-
TGCGCCAGCACCCCGGACGCTTTAAACATTCAGTACTTC,CASTPDALNIQYF,TRBJ2-4,few,TRBV5-1,-
TGCAGCGCCTACACAGGGGGAAAATACTATGGCTACACCTTC,CSAYTGGKYYGYTF,TRBJ1-2,few,TRBV29-1,TRBD1
TGTGCCACCAGTGATTTCCGGGGCGGGGAGCTGTTTTTT,CATSDFRGGELFF,TRBJ2-2,-,TRBV24-1,-
TGTGCCACCAGTACGTGGGGCAATCAGCCCCAGCATTTT,CATSTWGNQPQHF,TRBJ1-5,-,TRBV24-1,-
TGCAGTGCTAGAGACCGTATAAGGGTTACTGAAGCTTTCTTT,CSARDRIRVTEAFF,TRBJ1-1,many,TRBV20-1,-
TGCAGTGCTAGGTCGACAGGGACCGGCCCCTACGAGCAGTACTTC,CSARSTGTGPYEQYF,TRBJ2-7,few,TRBV20-1,TRBD1
TGTGCCAGCAGCCCTGCCCTGAACACCGGGGAGCTGTTTTTT,CASSPALNTGELFF,TRBJ2-2,-,TRBV11-2,-
TGTGCCAGCTCATCTTTGGATGCGAACACTGAAGCTTTCTTT,CASSSLDANTEAFF,TRBJ1-1,-,TRBV18,-
TGTGCCAGCAGTTGGCAGGGGCTTAGCCCAGATACGCAGTATTTT,CASSWQGLSPDTQYF,TRBJ2-3,few,TRBV12-3/TRBV12-4,-
TGCAGCGTTGGGGGACCGGGACTAGCGGGCTACGAGCAGTACTTC,CSVGGPGLAGYEQYF,TRBJ2-7,many,TRBV29-1,TRBD2
TGTGCCAGCAAATCATCATCAGGGAGGAGGTCAGATACGCAGTATTTT,CASKSSSGRRSDTQYF,TRBJ2-3,few,TRBV7-2,-
TGTGCCAGCAGCCCGCTAGCGGGAGAAGGGTTCAATGAGCAGTTCTTC,CASSPLAGEGFNEQFF,TRBJ2-1,-,TRBV11-3,TRBD2
TGTGCCACTAACCCAACCTCTAGCAATCAGCCCCAGCATTTT,CATNPTSSNQPQHF,TRBJ1-5,-,TRBV10-3,-
TGTGCCAGCAGTTATGGACTAGCGGGAGGTCATGGGGATGAGCAGTTCTTC,CASSYGLAGGHGDEQFF,TRBJ2-1,-,TRBV6-5,TRBD2
TGTGCCAGCAGTCTAAGTTTGGGTAACGGGGAGCAGTATTTT,CASSLSLGNGEQYF,TRBJ2-3,-,TRBV25-1,-
TGCGCCAGCAGCTTGGCCCGCGGGCACACTGAAGCTTTCTTT,CASSLARGHTEAFF,TRBJ1-1,few,TRBV5-1,-
TGCGCCAGCAGCCAAGACCGCAGAGTCCTTGGAGCCTACAATCAGCCCCAGCATTTT,CASSQDRRVLGAYNQPQHF,TRBJ1-5,many,TRBV4-1,-
TGTGCCAGCAGCTTTAGCGGGACCCAAGAGACCCAGTACTTC,CASSFSGTQETQYF,TRBJ2-5,many,TRBV9,TRBD2
TGCGCCAGCAGCTTGGGTATAGCGGTGTACCAAGAGACCCAGTACTTC,CASSLGIAVYQETQYF,TRBJ2-5,many,TRBV5-1,-
TGCTGTGCTAGAGATGCCCTCGGGTGGTCGACACCCCTCCACTTT,CCARDALGWSTPLHF,TRBJ1-6,once,TRBV20-1,-
TGTGCCAGCGGAAATGGACTAGCGGGAGTCAATGAGCAGTTCTTC,CASGNGLAGVNEQFF,TRBJ2-1,-,TRBV27,TRBD2
TGTGCCAGCAGTGTCGGTAGTCTACCCAGTTACAATGAGCAGTTCTTC,CASSVGSLPSYNEQFF,TRBJ2-1,few,TRBV2,-
TGCAGCGTACTCACTAGCGGCCAAGAGACCCAGTACTTC,CSVLTSGQETQYF,TRBJ2-5,-,TRBV29-1,TRBD2
TGTGCCAGCAGTTACTCGGGGGGTTGGGACGGAGCTTTCTTT,CASSYSGGWDGAFF,TRBJ1-1,-,TRBV6-5,-